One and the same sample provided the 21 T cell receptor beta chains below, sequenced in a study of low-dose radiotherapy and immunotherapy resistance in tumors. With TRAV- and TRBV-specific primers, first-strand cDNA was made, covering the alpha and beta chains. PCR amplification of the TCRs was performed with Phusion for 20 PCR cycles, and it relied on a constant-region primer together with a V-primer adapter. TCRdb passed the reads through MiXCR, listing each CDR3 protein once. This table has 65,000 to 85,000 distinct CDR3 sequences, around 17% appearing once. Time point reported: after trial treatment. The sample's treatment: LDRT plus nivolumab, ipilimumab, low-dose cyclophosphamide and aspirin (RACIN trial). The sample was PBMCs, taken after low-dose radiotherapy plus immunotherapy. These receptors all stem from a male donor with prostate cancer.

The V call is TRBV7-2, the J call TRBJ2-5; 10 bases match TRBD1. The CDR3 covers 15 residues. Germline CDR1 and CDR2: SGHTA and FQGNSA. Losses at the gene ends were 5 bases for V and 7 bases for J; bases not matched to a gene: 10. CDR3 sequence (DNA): TGTGCCAGCAGCCCGGGGGGGACAGGGGCGGTGACCCAGTACTTC. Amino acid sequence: CASSPGGTGAVTQYF.

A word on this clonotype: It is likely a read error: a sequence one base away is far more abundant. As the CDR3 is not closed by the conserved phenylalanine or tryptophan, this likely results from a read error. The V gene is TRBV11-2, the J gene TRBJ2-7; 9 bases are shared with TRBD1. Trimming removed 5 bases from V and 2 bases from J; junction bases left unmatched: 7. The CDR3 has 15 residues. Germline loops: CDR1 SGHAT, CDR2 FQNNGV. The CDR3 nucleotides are TGTGCCAGCAGCCCGCGGGGACAGGGTCCCTACGAGCAGTACCTC. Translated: CASSPRGQGPYEQYL.

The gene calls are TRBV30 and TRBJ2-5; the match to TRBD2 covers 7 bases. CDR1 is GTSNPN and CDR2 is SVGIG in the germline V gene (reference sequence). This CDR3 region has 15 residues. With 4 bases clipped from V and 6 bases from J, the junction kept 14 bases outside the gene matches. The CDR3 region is CAWNRPGLDDQTQYF. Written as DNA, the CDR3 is TGTGCCTGGAACCGCCCTGGACTAGACGATCAGACCCAGTACTTC.

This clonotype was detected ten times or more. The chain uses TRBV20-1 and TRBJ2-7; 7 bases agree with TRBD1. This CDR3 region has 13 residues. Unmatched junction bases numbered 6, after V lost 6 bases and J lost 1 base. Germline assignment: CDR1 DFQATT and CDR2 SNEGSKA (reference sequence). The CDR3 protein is CSAERQGSYEQYF. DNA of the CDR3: TGCAGTGCGGAAAGACAGGGATCCTACGAGCAGTACTTC.

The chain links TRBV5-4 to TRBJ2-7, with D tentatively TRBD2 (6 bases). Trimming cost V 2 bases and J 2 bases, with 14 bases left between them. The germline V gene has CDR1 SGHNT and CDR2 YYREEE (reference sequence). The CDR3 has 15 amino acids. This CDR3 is CASSFAGPSAYEQYF. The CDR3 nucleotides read TGTGCCAGCAGCTTTGCGGGACCTTCCGCCTACGAGCAGTACTTC.

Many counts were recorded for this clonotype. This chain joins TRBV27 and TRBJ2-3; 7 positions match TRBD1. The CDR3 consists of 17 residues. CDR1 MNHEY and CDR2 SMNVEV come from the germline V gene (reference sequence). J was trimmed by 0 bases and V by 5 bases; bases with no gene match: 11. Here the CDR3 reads CASSLDRERGSTDTQYF. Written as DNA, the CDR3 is TGTGCCAGCAGTCTAGACAGGGAAAGGGGGAGCACAGATACGCAGTATTTT.

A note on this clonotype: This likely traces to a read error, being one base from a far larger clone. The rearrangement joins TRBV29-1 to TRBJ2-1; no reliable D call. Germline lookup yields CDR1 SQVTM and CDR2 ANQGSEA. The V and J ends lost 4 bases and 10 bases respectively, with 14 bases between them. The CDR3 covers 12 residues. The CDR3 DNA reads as TGCAGCGTTGCCCCTAATCTGGGCGAGCAGTTCTTC. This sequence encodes CSVAPNLGEQFF.

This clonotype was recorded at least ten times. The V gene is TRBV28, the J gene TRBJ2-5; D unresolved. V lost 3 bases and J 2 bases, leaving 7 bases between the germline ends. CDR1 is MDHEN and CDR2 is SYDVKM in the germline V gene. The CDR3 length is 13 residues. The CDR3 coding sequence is TGTGCCAGCAGTTTTGCCCCACAAGAGACCCAGTACTTC. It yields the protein CASSFAPQETQYF.

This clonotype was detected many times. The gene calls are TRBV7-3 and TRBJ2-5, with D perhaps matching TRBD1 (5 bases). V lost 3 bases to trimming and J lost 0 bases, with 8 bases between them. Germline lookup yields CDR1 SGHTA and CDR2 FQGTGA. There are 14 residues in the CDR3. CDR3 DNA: TGTGCCAGCAGCTTTCTGACAGACCAAGAGACCCAGTACTTC. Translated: CASSFLTDQETQYF.

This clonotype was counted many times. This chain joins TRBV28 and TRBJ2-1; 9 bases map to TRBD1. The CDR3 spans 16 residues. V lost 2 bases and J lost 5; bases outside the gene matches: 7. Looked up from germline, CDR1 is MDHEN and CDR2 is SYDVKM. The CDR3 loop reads CASSLAPGTGNNEQFF. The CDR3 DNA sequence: TGTGCCAGCAGTTTAGCTCCCGGGACAGGGAACAATGAGCAGTTCTTC.

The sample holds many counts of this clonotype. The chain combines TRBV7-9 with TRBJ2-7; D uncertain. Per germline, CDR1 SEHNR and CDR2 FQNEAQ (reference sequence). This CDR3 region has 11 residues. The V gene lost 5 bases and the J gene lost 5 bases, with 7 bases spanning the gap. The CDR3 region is CASSPRNEQYF. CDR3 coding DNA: TGTGCCAGCAGCCCCCGGAACGAGCAGTACTTC.

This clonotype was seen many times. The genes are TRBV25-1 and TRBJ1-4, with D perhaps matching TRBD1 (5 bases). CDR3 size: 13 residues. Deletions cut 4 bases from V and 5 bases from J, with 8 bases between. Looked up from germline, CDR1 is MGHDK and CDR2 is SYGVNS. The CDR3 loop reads CASSGGLNEKLFF. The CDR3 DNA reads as TGTGCCAGCAGTGGGGGCCTGAATGAAAAACTGTTTTTT.

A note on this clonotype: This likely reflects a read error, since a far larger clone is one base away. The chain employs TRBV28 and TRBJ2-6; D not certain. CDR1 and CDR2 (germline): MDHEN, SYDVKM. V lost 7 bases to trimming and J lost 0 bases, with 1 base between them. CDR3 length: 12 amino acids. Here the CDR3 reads CASNSGANVLTF. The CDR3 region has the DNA TGTGCCAGCAACTCTGGGGCCAACGTCCTGACTTTC.

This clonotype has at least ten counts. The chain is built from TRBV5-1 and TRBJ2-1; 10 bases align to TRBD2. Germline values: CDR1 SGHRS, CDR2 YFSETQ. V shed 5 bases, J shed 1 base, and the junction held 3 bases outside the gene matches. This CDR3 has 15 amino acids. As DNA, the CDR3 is TGCGCCAGCAGGCTAGCGGGAGAGTCCTACAATGAGCAGTTCTTC. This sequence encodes CASRLAGESYNEQFF.

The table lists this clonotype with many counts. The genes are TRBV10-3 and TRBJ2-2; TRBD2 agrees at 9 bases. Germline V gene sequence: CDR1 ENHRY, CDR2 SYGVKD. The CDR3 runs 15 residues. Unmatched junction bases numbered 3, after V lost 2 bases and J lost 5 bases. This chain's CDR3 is CAISEIAGDTGELFF. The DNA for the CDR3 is TGTGCCATCAGTGAGATAGCGGGGGATACCGGGGAGCTGTTTTTT.

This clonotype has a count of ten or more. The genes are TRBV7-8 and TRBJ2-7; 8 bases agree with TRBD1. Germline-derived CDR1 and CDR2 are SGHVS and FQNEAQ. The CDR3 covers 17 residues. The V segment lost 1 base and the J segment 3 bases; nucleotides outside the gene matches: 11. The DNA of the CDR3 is TGTGCCAGCAGCTTAGAGTTTGGACAGGGTATAAACTACGAGCAGTACTTC. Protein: CASSLEFGQGINYEQYF.

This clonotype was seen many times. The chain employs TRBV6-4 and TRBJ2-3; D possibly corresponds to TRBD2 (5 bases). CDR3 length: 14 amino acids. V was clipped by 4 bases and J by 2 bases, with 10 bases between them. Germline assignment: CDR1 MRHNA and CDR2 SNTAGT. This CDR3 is CASSAEGYTDTQYF. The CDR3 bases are TGTGCCAGCAGTGCCGAGGGTTACACAGATACGCAGTATTTT.

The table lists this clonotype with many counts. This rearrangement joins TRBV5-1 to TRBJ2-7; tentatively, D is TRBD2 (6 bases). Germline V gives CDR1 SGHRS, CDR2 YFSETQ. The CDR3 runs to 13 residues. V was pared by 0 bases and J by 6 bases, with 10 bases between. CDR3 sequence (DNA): TGCGCCAGCAGCTTGGGTATGGGGGGCGAGCAGTACTTC. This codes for CASSLGMGGEQYF. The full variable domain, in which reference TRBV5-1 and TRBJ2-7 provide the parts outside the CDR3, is KAGVTQTPRYLIKTRGQQVTLSCSPISGHRSVSWYQQTPGQGLQFLFEYFSETQRNKGNFPGRFSGRQFSNSRSEMNVSTLELGDSALYLCASSLGMGGEQYFGPGTRLTVT.

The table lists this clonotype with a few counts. CDR3 protein: CASKLLGVSYNEQFF. CDR3 nucleotide sequence: TGTGCCAGCAAACTCCTGGGAGTCTCCTACAATGAGCAGTTCTTC. The chain uses TRBV28 and TRBJ2-1; TRBD2 might be the D (5 bases). Deletions cut 7 bases from V and 0 bases from J, with 13 bases between. CDR3 length equals 15 residues. CDR1 MDHEN and CDR2 SYDVKM come from the germline V gene.

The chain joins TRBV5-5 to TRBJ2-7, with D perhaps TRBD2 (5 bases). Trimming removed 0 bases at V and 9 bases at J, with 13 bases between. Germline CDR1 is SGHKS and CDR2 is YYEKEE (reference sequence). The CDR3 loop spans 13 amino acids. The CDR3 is CASSLEASSGQYF. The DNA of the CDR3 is TGTGCCAGCAGCTTGGAGGCCTCAAGCGGGCAGTACTTC. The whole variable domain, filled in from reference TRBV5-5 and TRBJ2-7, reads DAGVTQSPTHLIKTRGQQVTLRCSPISGHKSVSWYQQVLGQGPQFIFQYYEKEERGRGNFPDRFSARQFPNYSSELNVNALLLGDSALYLCASSLEASSGQYFGPGTRLTVT.

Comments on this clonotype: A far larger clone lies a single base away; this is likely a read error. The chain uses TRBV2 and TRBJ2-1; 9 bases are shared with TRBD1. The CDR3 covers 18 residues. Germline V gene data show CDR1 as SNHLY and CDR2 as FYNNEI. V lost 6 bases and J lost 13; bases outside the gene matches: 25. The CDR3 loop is CASRAQGAIQGARETQFF. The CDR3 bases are TGTGCCAGCAGAGCCCAAGGGGCGATACAGGGGGCGCGGGAGACCCAGTTCTTC.